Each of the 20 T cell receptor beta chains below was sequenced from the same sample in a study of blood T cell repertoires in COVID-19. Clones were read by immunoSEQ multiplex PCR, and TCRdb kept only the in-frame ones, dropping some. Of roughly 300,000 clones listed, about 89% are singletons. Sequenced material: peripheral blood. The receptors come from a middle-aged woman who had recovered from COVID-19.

The CDR3 loop reads CASSMGTPENYGYTF. CDR3 bases: TGTGCCAGCAGCATGGGGACTCCGGAGAACTATGGCTACACCTTC. V gene TRBV9 combines with J gene TRBJ1-2, with D possibly matching TRBD1 (5 bases). The germline V gene has CDR1 SGDLS and CDR2 YYNGEE. Trimming stripped 4 bases from V and 2 bases from J, with 15 bases between. The CDR3 covers 15 residues.

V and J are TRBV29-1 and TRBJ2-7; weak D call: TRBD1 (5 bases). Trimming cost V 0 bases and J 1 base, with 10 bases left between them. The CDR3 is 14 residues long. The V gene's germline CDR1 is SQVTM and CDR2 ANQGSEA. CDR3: CSVEEEDSSYEQYF. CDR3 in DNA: TGCAGCGTTGAAGAAGAAGACAGTTCCTACGAGCAGTACTTC.

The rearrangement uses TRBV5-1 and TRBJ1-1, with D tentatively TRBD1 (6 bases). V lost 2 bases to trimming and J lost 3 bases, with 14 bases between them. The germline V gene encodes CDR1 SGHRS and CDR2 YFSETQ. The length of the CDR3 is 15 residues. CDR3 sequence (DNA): TGCGCCAGCAGCTTCACAGGGACGGCGGACACTGAAGCTTTCTTT. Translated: CASSFTGTADTEAFF. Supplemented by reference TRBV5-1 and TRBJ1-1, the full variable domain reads KAGVTQTPRYLIKTRGQQVTLSCSPISGHRSVSWYQQTPGQGLQFLFEYFSETQRNKGNFPGRFSGRQFSNSRSEMNVSTLELGDSALYLCASSFTGTADTEAFFGQGTRLTVV.

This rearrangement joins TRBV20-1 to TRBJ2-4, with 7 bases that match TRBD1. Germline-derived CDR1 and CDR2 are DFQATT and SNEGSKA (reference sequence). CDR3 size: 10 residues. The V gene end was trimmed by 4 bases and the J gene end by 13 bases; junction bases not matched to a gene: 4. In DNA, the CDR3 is TGCAGTGCTATCCTGGGACAGCAGTACTTC. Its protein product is CSAILGQQYF.

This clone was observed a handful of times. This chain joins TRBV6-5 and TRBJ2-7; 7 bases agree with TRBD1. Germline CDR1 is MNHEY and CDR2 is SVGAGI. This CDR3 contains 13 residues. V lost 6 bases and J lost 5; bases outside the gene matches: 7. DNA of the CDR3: TGTGCCAGCAGACGACAGGGCTTCGACGAGCAGTACTTC. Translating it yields CASRRQGFDEQYF.

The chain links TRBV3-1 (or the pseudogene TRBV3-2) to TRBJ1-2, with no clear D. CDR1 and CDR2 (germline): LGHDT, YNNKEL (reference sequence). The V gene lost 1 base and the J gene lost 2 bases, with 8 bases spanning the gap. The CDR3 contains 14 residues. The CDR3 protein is CASSQVRGNYGYTF. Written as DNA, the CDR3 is TGTGCCAGCAGCCAAGTACGCGGGAACTATGGCTACACCTTC.

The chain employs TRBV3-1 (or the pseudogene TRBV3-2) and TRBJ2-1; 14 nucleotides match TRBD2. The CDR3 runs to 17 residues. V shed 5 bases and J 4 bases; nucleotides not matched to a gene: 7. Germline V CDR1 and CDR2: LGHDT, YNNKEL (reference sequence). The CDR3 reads CASSFWGLAGEYNEQFF. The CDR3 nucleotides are TGTGCCAGCAGCTTTTGGGGACTAGCGGGGGAATACAATGAGCAGTTCTTC.

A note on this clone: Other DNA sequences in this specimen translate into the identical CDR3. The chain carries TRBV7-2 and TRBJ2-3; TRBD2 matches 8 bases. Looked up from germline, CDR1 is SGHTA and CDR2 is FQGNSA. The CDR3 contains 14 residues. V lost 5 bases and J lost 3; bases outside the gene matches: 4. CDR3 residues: CASSSGGWTDTQYF. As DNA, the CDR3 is TGTGCCAGCAGCAGCGGGGGATGGACAGATACGCAGTATTTT.

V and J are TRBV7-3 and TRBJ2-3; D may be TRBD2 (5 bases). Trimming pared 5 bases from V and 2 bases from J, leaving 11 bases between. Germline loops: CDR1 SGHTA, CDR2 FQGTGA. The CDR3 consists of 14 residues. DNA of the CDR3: TGTGCCAGCAGCCAGGACTCAAACACAGATACGCAGTATTTT. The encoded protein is CASSQDSNTDTQYF.

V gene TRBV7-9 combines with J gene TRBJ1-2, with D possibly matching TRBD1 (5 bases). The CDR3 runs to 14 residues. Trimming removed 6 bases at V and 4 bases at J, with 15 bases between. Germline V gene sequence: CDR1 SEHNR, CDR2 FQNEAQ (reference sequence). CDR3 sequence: CASRPWGGIYGYTF. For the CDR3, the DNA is TGTGCCAGCAGACCTTGGGGGGGTATCTATGGCTACACCTTC.

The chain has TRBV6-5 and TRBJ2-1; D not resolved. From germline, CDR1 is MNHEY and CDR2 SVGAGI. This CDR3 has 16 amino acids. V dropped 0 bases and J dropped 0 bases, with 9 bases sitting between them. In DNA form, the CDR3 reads TGTGCCAGCAGTTACTCGGCCCTCCCCTCCTACAATGAGCAGTTCTTC. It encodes CASSYSALPSYNEQFF.

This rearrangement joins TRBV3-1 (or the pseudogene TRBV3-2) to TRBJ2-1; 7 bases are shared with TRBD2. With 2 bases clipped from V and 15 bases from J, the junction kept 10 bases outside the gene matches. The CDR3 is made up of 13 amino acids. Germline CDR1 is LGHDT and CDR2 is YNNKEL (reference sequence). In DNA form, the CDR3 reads TGTGCCAGCAGCCAATCCTCCGGGACTACTCGGTTCTTC. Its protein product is CASSQSSGTTRFF.

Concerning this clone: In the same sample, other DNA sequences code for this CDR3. The CDR3 loop is CASSPGAGANVLTF. The CDR3 nucleotides are TGTGCCAGCTCCCCGGGGGCTGGGGCCAACGTCCTGACTTTC. This rearrangement joins TRBV18 to TRBJ2-6; D perhaps matches TRBD2 (6 bases). The CDR3 totals 14 residues. Germline V CDR1 and CDR2: KGHSH, LQKENI. V was shortened by 6 bases and J by 2 bases, with 8 bases between the two germline ends.

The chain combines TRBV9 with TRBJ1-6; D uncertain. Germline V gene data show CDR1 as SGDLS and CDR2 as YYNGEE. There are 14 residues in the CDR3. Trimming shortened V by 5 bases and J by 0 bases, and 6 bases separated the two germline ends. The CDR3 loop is CASRGSSYNSPLHF. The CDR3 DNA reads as TGTGCCAGCAGGGGGAGCTCCTATAATTCACCCCTCCACTTT.

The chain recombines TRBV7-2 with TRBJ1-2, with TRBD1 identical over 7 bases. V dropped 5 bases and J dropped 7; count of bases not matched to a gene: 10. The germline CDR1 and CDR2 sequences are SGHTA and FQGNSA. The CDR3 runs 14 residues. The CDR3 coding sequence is TGTGCCAGCAGCACACACCGACAGGGAGTTGGCTACACCTTC. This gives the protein CASSTHRQGVGYTF.

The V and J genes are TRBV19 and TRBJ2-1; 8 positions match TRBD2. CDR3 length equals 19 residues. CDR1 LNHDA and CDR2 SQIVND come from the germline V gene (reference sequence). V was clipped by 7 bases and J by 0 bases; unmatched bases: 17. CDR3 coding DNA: TGTGCCAGTACCCCGACGAGAGAGCGGGGGAGAACCTCCTACAATGAGCAGTTCTTC. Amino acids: CASTPTRERGRTSYNEQFF.

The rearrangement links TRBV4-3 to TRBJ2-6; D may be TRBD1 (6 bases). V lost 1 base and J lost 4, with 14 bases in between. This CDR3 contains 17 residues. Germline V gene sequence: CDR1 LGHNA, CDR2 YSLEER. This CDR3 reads CASSQAAGAAGANVLTF. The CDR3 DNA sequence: TGCGCCAGCAGCCAAGCCGCAGGGGCAGCCGGGGCCAACGTCCTGACTTTC.

CDR3 residues: CASTPAGSSNQPQHF. The CDR3, as DNA: TGTGCCAGCACCCCTGCGGGATCGAGCAATCAGCCCCAGCATTTT. The chain combines TRBV6-5 with TRBJ1-5; D is ambiguous. Germline V CDR1 and CDR2: MNHEY, SVGAGI. The V end was cut by 7 bases, the J end by 1 base, with 14 bases between. This CDR3 is 15 amino acids long.

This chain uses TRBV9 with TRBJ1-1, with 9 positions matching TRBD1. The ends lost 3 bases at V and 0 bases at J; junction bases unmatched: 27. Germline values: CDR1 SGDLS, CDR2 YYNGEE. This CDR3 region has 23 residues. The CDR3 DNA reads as TGTGCCAGCAGCGGGACAGGGGCGTCTTGGGTATCAGGGTTACCTTACATGAACACTGAAGCTTTCTTT. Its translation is CASSGTGASWVSGLPYMNTEAFF.

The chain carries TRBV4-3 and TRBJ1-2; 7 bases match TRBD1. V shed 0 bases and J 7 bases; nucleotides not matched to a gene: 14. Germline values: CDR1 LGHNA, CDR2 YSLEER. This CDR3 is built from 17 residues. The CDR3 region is CASSQERETGFVGGYTF. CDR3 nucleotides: TGCGCCAGCAGCCAAGAAAGAGAGACAGGGTTTGTGGGTGGCTACACCTTC.